The next 9 T cell receptor beta chains were all read from a single sample in a study of T cells after somatic rescue of genetic block. Here immunoSEQ multiplex PCR was the method, and the copy in TCRdb shows in-frame clones only, minus some. The sample lists some 15,000 clones; around three quarters were seen once. Sequencing input: peripheral blood mononuclear cells (PBMCs). The receptors were sampled from a boy younger than 18.

The chain joins TRBV6-5 to TRBJ2-3; 10 bases line up with TRBD1. The germline gives CDR1 MNHEY, CDR2 SVGAGI. V gave up 5 bases and J gave up 1 base; unmatched junction bases: 3. The CDR3 totals 15 residues. The CDR3 sequence is CASSGTGARTDTQYF. CDR3 DNA sequence: TGTGCCAGCAGTGGGACAGGGGCCCGCACAGATACGCAGTATTTT.

Here the CDR3 reads CASSLEGASGSYQETQYF. The CDR3 DNA reads as TGCGCCAGCAGCTTGGAAGGGGCTAGCGGGAGTTATCAAGAGACCCAGTACTTC. This rearrangement joins TRBV5-1 to TRBJ2-5, with 10 bases that match TRBD2. This CDR3 contains 18 residues. CDR1 is SGHRS and CDR2 is YFSETQ in the germline V gene. The V segment lost 0 bases and the J segment 2 bases; nucleotides outside the gene matches: 10.

The rearrangement links TRBV11-1 to TRBJ2-7, with 7 bases lining up with TRBD2. Trimming cost V 5 bases and J 11 bases; bases outside gene matches: 9. Germline V gives CDR1 SGHAT, CDR2 FQDESV (reference sequence). The CDR3 length is 12 residues. CDR3 sequence reads: CASSHTGLVKYF. The CDR3, as DNA: TGTGCCAGCAGCCATACCGGACTAGTGAAGTACTTC. The full variable domain, completed using reference TRBV11-1 and TRBJ2-7, is EAEVAQSPRYKITEKSQAVAFWCDPISGHATLYWYRQILGQGPELLVQFQDESVVDDSQLPKDRFSAERLKGVDSTLKIQPAELGDSAMYLCASSHTGLVKYFGPGTRLTVT.

The chain recombines TRBV5-1 with TRBJ2-7, with no clear D. CDR1 is SGHRS, CDR2 YFSETQ, per germline. The CDR3 sequence is 12 residues long. Trimming shortened V by 5 bases and J by 4 bases, and 10 bases separated the two germline ends. DNA of the CDR3: TGCGCCAGCAGGGGCAGCGCTTACGAGCAGTACTTC. Translated: CASRGSAYEQYF. Full variable domain (remainder filled in from reference TRBV5-1 and TRBJ2-7): KAGVTQTPRYLIKTRGQQVTLSCSPISGHRSVSWYQQTPGQGLQFLFEYFSETQRNKGNFPGRFSGRQFSNSRSEMNVSTLELGDSALYLCASRGSAYEQYFGPGTRLTVT.

The V call is TRBV18, the J call TRBJ2-4; possibly TRBD1 for D (6 bases). V gave up 0 bases and J gave up 1 base, with 13 bases separating them. This CDR3 contains 17 residues. The germline V gene encodes CDR1 KGHSH and CDR2 LQKENI. CDR3 sequence reads: CASSPPDHRVAKNIQYF. CDR3 sequence (DNA): TGTGCCAGCTCACCACCGGACCACAGGGTGGCCAAAAACATTCAGTACTTC.

This clone turned up a few times. This chain links TRBV5-4 with TRBJ2-1, with TRBD2 identical over 14 bases. The junction had 2 bases not matched to a gene; V was cut back by 1 base and J by 5 bases. Germline CDR1 is SGHNT and CDR2 is YYREEE (reference sequence). The CDR3 extends over 16 amino acids. CDR3 in amino acids: CASSLRLAGGHNEQFF. The CDR3 region has the DNA TGTGCCAGCAGCTTGCGACTAGCGGGAGGGCACAATGAGCAGTTCTTC.

V usage is TRBV5-3 and J usage is TRBJ1-1; D remains ambiguous. TRBV5-3 is an open reading frame whose function is uncertain. The CDR3 loop spans 8 amino acids. V lost 8 bases and J 9 bases, leaving 5 bases between the germline ends. Here the CDR3 DNA reads TGTGCCAGTGACAAAGCTTTCTTT. The encoded protein is CASDKAFF.

The chain joins TRBV5-1 to TRBJ2-5, with D possibly being TRBD2 (5 bases). From germline, CDR1 is SGHRS and CDR2 YFSETQ. V lost 4 bases and J lost 5, with 18 bases in between. There are 15 residues in the CDR3. In nucleotides, the CDR3 is TGCGCCAGCAGCCGTCGACCCTCTTCGGGGGAGACCCAGTACTTC. This codes for CASSRRPSSGETQYF.

The rearrangement links TRBV9 to TRBJ2-7; D remains unclear. V lost 0 bases to trimming and J lost 3 bases, with 10 bases between them. The CDR3 has 14 amino acids. CDR1 and CDR2 (germline): SGDLS, YYNGEE. The CDR3: CASSVAHRLYEQYF. CDR3 DNA sequence: TGTGCCAGCAGCGTAGCTCACAGACTCTACGAGCAGTACTTC.